This paragraph reports one T cell receptor (beta chain). Its antigen is currently unknown. This entry belongs to a study of cytomegalovirus exposure and HLA in healthy donors. Across the study: Earlier work reported 117 million unique TCR beta sequences from about 180 million T cells. In terms of ancestry, the Caucasian-associated cluster contained 80% to 90% of the roughly 400 genotyped donors.

Study findings and constraints: In an earlier analysis, productive rearrangement rates for most beta V segments clustered near 87% or 30%. A later analysis showed that HLA-associated TCR beta chains had undergone more clonal expansion than equally common others.

CDR1 and CDR2 (germline): SGHDT, YYEEEE. This CDR3 is built from 18 residues. V lost 5 bases and J lost 7; bases outside the gene matches: 20. PCR amplification relied on 60 Vbeta primers (plus 13 Jbeta primers). Sequencing used immunoSEQ multiplex PCR; TCRdb keeps in-frame clones, though not all of them. The table has around 79,000 clones, about 69% seen once. The V and J genes are TRBV5-6 and TRBJ2-3; 9 bases match TRBD2. The source of this sequence is a woman between 35 and 50 years old in good health and CMV-seropositive. Material: PBMCs. The CDR3: CASRRGAGGPRVKNTQYF. The CDR3 coding sequence is TGTGCCAGCAGGAGGGGAGCGGGGGGCCCCCGGGTAAAGAATACGCAGTATTTT.